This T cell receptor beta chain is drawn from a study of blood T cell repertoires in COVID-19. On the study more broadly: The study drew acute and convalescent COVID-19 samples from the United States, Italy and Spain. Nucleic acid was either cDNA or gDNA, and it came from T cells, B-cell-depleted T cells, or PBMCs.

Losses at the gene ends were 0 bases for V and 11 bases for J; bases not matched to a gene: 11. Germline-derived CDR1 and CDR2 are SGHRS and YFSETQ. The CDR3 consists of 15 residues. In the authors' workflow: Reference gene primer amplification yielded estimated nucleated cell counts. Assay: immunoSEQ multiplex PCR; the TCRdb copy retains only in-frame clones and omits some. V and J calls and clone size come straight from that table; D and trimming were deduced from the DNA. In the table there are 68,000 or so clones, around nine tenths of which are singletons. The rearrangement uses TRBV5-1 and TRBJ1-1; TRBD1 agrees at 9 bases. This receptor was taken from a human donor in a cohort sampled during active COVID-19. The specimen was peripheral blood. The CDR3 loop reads CASSLAGDRASRAFF. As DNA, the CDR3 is TGCGCCAGCAGCTTGGCGGGGGACAGGGCGAGTCGTGCTTTCTTT.